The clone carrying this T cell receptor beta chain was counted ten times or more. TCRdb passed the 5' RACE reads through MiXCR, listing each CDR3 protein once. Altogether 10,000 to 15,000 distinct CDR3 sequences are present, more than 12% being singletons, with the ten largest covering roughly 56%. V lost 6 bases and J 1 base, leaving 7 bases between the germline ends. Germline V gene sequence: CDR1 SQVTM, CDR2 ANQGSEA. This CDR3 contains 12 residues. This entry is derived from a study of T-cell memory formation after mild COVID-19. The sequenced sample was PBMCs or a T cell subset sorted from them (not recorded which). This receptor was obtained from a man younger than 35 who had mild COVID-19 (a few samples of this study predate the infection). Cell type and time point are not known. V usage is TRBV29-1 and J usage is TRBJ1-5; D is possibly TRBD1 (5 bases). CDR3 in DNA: TGCAGCGTGGGGGACAGCAATCAGCCCCAGCATTTT. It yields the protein CSVGDSNQPQHF.